Sequencing of this T cell receptor beta chain was carried out in a study of shared clonotypes between healthy human individuals. Germline assignment: CDR1 SGHNT and CDR2 YYREEE (reference sequence). The CDR3 is 14 amino acids. Clones were sequenced by immunoSEQ multiplex PCR, and TCRdb holds only the in-frame ones, with some missing. The profile shows over 95,000 clones, about 70% of them singletons. Adult donors, all healthy and HIV-negative, had no recent acute infections or vaccinations. Combining CD45RO+ cells with CCR7-negative CD45RA+ TemRA cells gave CD8 memory. V usage is TRBV5-4 and J usage is TRBJ2-5, with D unclear. With the DNA end fitting TRBJ2-7 better, the J assignment may be wrong. The sequence derives from a woman in her 30s in good health. The specimen was memory CD8+ T cells sorted from blood. Subset indicated: CD45RO+ cells pooled with CCR7-negative TemRA cells. Written as DNA, the CDR3 is TGTGCCAGCAGCTTGGAATATATGGGCCGCGAGCAGTACTTC. This codes for CASSLEYMGREQYF.